The present T cell receptor beta chain was sequenced within a study of blood T cell repertoires in COVID-19. V lost 5 bases and J lost 6, with 17 bases in between. This CDR3 has 16 amino acids. Germline loops: CDR1 PRHDT, CDR2 FYEKMQ (reference sequence). Using immunoSEQ multiplex PCR, the repertoire was profiled, and TCRdb retains in-frame clones only, with some absent. The repertoire has about 440,000 clones, roughly 87% of them found once; the top ten carry 0.6%. The chain has TRBV13 and TRBJ1-6, with D possibly being TRBD1 (5 bases). The clonotype originates from a young man who had recovered from COVID-19. The source material was PBMCs or T cells enriched from blood (not recorded which). This CDR3 is CASSPGYGSSNSPLHF. In DNA, the CDR3 is TGTGCCAGCAGCCCAGGGTACGGTAGTTCTAATTCACCCCTCCACTTT.